This TCR beta chain was recovered during a study of blood T cell repertoires in COVID-19. At the level of the study: Acute and convalescent COVID-19 samples came from the United States, Italy and Spain. T cells, B-cell-depleted T cells, or PBMCs provided the cDNA or gDNA that served as material.

Original processing methods: Amplification of reference gene primers provided the estimated nucleated cell counts. Using immunoSEQ multiplex PCR, the repertoire was profiled, and TCRdb retains in-frame clones only, with some absent. The V and J calls and clone size are taken from that table; D and trimming were inferred from the DNA. The repertoire includes approximately 170,000 clones, over 80% of them detected once, and nearly 4.5% sits in the top ten. V trimming: 5 bases; J trimming: 10 bases; junction bases outside the gene matches: 10. CDR3 size: 16 residues. CDR1 is LNHDA and CDR2 is SQIVND in the germline V gene (reference sequence). Cohort 3 donors were reported recovered after two negative PCRs, clearance, or symptom resolution.

V is TRBV19 and J is TRBJ2-1; 14 bases are shared with TRBD2. Sequenced sample: PBMCs or T cells enriched from blood (not recorded which). This receptor was identified in a woman between 45 and 65 years old who had recovered from COVID-19. CDR3 nucleotide sequence: TGTGCCAGTAGTGTTCCGGGACTAGCGGGAGTCGGAGAGCAGTTCTTC. It encodes CASSVPGLAGVGEQFF.